This T cell receptor (beta chain) derives from a study of blood T cell repertoires in COVID-19 (dated by TCRdb to about 2020). Describing the broader study: Samples from collaborators originated in the United States, Italy and Spain and spanned both the acute and convalescent phases of COVID-19. The repertoires were released in a freely available public database meant as a resource for research on the immune response to SARS-CoV-2. Where available, HLA class I and class II types were obtained from metadata supplied by the sample provider rather than from assay-based typing. The samples were drawn from the first 160 participants of the ongoing ImmuneRACE study and from 1,254 subjects provided by 6 global collaborators. The prospective study material was composed of cDNA or gDNA derived from T cells, B-cell-depleted T cells, or PBMCs. Sample metadata almost always included a de-identified subject ID, COVID-19 status, age in years and sex. Subjects who had been exposed to COVID-19, were actively infected with it, or had recovered from it provided the deeply sampled blood TCRbeta repertoires that made up the dataset.

Broad study findings and their caveats: Clinical and demographic metadata were provided uncurated, with the amount varying by source and participant.

TCRbeta CDR3 regions were amplified from genomic DNA using the immunoSEQ Assay, a bias-controlled multiplex PCR. The published analysis was carried out like this. The number of nucleated cells in each sample was estimated by amplification of reference gene primers within the assay. Sequence reads were collapsed and filtered to measure the absolute abundance of every unique TCRbeta CDR3 rearrangement. For each sample, productive Simpson clonality was calculated as the square root of Simpson's diversity index over productive rearrangements. TCRdb took this table from immuneACCESS and kept in-frame rearrangements with V and J called. Such tables lack part of the clones; where checked against another copy, unresolved V genes explain under half of the gap, and the rest is unexplained. From that table come the V and J calls and clone size; the DNA was used to work out D and trimming. Counted in this sample were some 210,000 clones; roughly 89% of them appeared once. The biggest ten clones account for about a tenth of the sample.

Participants in the prospective study were aged about 18 to 100 years, lived in about two dozen United States geographic areas, and enrolled through a virtual design. In the prospective study, cohorts were assigned on the basis of participant-reported clinical history obtained from a screening survey and a study questionnaire. In the prospective study, whole blood, serum and a nasopharyngeal or oropharyngeal swab were collected from each participant by mobile phlebotomists. Participants in the prospective study had the option to provide additional blood draws and questionnaires over an approximately two-month period. Prospective study blood samples were shipped either frozen or at room temperature before DNA extraction. CDR1 and CDR2, per the germline V gene, are SGHRS and YFSETQ. There are 14 amino acids in the CDR3, from cysteine to phenylalanine inclusive. CDR3 DNA is the only sequence kept; it has 42 bases, read in frame from the first base. V loses 6 bases, J loses 2 bases, and the germline ends lie 12 bases apart.

About this clone itself: Its antigen is not yet known. Base qualities are missing; no much larger clone stands one base away.

The V gene is TRBV5-1 and the J gene is TRBJ2-1; the D gene is perhaps TRBD2, from 5 matching bases. This TCR was recovered from a man between 18 and 29 years old with acute COVID-19. Sequenced material: PBMCs or T cells enriched from blood (not recorded which). CDR3 sequence: CASNRGEAYNEQFF. The base sequence is TGCGCCAGCAACCGGGGAGAGGCCTACAATGAGCAGTTCTTC.